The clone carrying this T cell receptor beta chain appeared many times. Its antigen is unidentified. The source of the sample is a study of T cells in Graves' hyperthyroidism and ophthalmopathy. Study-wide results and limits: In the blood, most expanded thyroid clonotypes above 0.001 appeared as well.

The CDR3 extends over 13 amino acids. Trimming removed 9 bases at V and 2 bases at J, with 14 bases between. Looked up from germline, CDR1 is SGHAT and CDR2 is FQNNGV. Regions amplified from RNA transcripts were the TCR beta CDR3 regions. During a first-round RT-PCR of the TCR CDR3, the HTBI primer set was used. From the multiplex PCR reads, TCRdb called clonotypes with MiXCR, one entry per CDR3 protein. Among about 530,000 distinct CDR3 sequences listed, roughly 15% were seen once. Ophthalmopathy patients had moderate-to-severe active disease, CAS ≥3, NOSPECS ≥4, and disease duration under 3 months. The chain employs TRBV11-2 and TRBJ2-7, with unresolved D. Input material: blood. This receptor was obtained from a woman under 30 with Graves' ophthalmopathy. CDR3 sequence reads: CASTATSPYEQYF. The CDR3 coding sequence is TGTGCCAGTACGGCCACCTCCCCCTACGAGCAGTACTTC.